The 30 T cell receptor beta chains below all came from one sample that was sequenced in a study of blood T cell repertoires in COVID-19. Sequencing was performed with immunoSEQ multiplex PCR; in TCRdb, only in-frame clones are kept and a portion is missing. This sample yields 55,000 or so clones, of which approximately 90% are seen a single time; roughly 6.4% belongs to the top ten. The sequencing input was peripheral blood. All receptors come from a man aged 35 to 55 with acute or convalescent COVID-19.

This clone was counted between two and nine times. J is TRBJ2-7 and V is TRBV25-1; D is ambiguous. Per the germline V gene, CDR1 is MGHDK and CDR2 is SYGVNS. V was cut by 3 bases and J by 4 bases, with 4 bases left in between. The CDR3 loop spans 11 amino acids. The CDR3 here is CASSDEYEQYF. The CDR3 DNA follows: TGTGCCAGCAGTGATGAGTACGAGCAGTACTTC.

The chain carries TRBV29-1 and TRBJ1-5; 9 bases fit TRBD1. Germline CDR1 SQVTM, CDR2 ANQGSEA. There are 15 residues in the CDR3. V lost 4 bases, J lost 2 bases, and 6 bases stayed unmatched. The CDR3 sequence is CSVGGQGGGNQPQHF. DNA for the CDR3: TGCAGCGTTGGGGGACAGGGAGGTGGCAATCAGCCCCAGCATTTT.

This clone is a singleton in its sample. The V call is TRBV30, the J call TRBJ1-4, with 11 bases matching TRBD1. The CDR3 runs to 15 residues. The junction had 8 bases not matched to a gene; V was cut back by 4 bases and J by 7 bases. Germline V CDR1 and CDR2: GTSNPN, SVGIG (reference sequence). CDR3 residues: CAWTITGQGAEKLFF. The CDR3 DNA follows: TGTGCCTGGACCATAACCGGACAGGGGGCTGAAAAACTGTTTTTT. The full variable domain, rest sourced from reference TRBV30 and TRBJ1-4, is SQTIHQWPATLVQPVGSPLSLECTVEGTSNPNLYWYRQAAGRGLQLLFYSVGIGQISSEVPQNLSASRPQDRQFILSSKKLLLSDSGFYLCAWTITGQGAEKLFFGSGTQLSVL.

The chain links TRBV9 to TRBJ2-5; D possibly corresponds to TRBD2 (5 bases). Trimming took 3 bases from V and 6 from J, leaving 18 bases between them. This CDR3 is built from 15 residues. CDR1 and CDR2 (germline): SGDLS, YYNGEE. DNA for the CDR3: TGTGCCAGCAGCGGGGGAGTGGCGCCCCCGAAGACCCAGTACTTC. Translating it yields CASSGGVAPPKTQYF. Using reference TRBV9 and TRBJ2-5 for the parts outside the CDR3, the full variable domain is DSGVTQTPKHLITATGQRVTLRCSPRSGDLSVYWYQQSLDQGLQFLIQYYNGEERAKGNILERFSAQQFPDLHSELNLSSLELGDSALYFCASSGGVAPPKTQYFGPGTRLLVL.

The chain combines TRBV21-1 with TRBJ1-5; TRBD1 reflects the table's D call only, with no check against the DNA. TRBV21-1 is an annotated pseudogene. This CDR3 is 18 amino acids long. This CDR3 is CASSKERGKQGADQPQHF. The CDR3 nucleotides are TGTGCCAGCAGCAAAGAGAGGGGGAAACAGGGGGCGGATCAGCCCCAGCATTTT.

This clone was seen a single time. The DNA of the CDR3 is TGTGCCAGCTCACCCCGTCTAGCGCCGAACACCGGGGAGCTGTTTTTT. Translating gives CASSPRLAPNTGELFF. The genes are TRBV18 and TRBJ2-2, with D tentatively TRBD2 (6 bases). The CDR3 runs to 16 residues. Germline V lookup: CDR1 KGHSH, CDR2 LQKENI. Trimming shortened V by 3 bases and J by 0 bases, and 11 bases separated the two germline ends.

The rearrangement joins TRBV18 to TRBJ2-3; 8 bases match TRBD1. The length of the CDR3 is 15 residues. The germline V gene has CDR1 KGHSH and CDR2 LQKENI. V lost 2 bases to trimming and J lost 4 bases; unmatched junction nucleotides: 5. The CDR3 DNA is TGTGCCAGCTCACCAAACAGGGGGAACGCAGATACGCAGTATTTT. Translating it yields CASSPNRGNADTQYF. Supplemented by reference TRBV18 and TRBJ2-3, the full variable domain reads NAGVMQNPRHLVRRRGQEARLRCSPMKGHSHVYWYRQLPEEGLKFMVYLQKENIIDESGMPKERFSAEFPKEGPSILRIQQVVRGDSAAYFCASSPNRGNADTQYFGPGTRLTVL.

The rearrangement links TRBV3-1 (or the pseudogene TRBV3-2) to TRBJ2-7; D possibly corresponds to TRBD1 (6 bases). With 0 bases removed from V and 1 base from J, the gap between germline ends came to 7 bases. CDR3 length: 14 amino acids. Germline CDR1 is LGHDT and CDR2 is YNNKEL (reference sequence). As DNA, the CDR3 is TGTGCCAGCAGCCAAGAAGGGGGATCCTACGAGCAGTACTTC. Protein: CASSQEGGSYEQYF.

V usage is TRBV9 and J usage is TRBJ2-7; 7 nucleotides align to TRBD1. CDR3 length: 14 amino acids. The germline CDR1 and CDR2 sequences are SGDLS and YYNGEE. The ends lost 4 bases at V and 2 bases at J; junction bases unmatched: 6. The CDR3 region is CASSPRQGPYEQYF. The CDR3 nucleotides are TGTGCCAGCAGCCCTAGACAGGGTCCCTACGAGCAGTACTTC.

V and J are TRBV7-2 and TRBJ1-2, with D perhaps matching TRBD1 (5 bases). The germline gives CDR1 SGHTA, CDR2 FQGNSA. V was cut by 6 bases and J by 7 bases, with 18 bases left in between. This CDR3 has 14 amino acids. In DNA form, the CDR3 reads TGTGCCAGCAGTTCTACTCTCGACAGTCCTGGCTACACCTTC. It is translated as CASSSTLDSPGYTF. The entire variable domain, with the rest obtained from reference TRBV7-2 and TRBJ1-2, is as follows: GAGVSQSPSNKVTEKGKDVELRCDPISGHTALYWYRQSLGQGLEFLIYFQGNSAPDKSGLPSDRFSAERTGGSVSTLTIQRTQQEDSAVYLCASSSTLDSPGYTFGSGTRLTVV.

Concerning this clone: The sample holds other DNA sequences that translate to the same CDR3. This rearrangement joins TRBV14 to TRBJ1-1, with D hard to call. Trimming took 0 bases from V and 4 from J, leaving 6 bases between them. Germline V gives CDR1 SGHDN, CDR2 FVKESK. CDR3 length: 13 residues. Here the CDR3 reads CASSQDRSTEAFF. The CDR3 DNA reads as TGTGCCAGCAGCCAAGATAGGAGCACTGAAGCTTTCTTT. Full variable domain (remainder filled in from reference TRBV14 and TRBJ1-1): EAGVTQFPSHSVIEKGQTVTLRCDPISGHDNLYWYRRVMGKEIKFLLHFVKESKQDESGMPNNRFLAERTGGTYSTLKVQPAELEDSGVYFCASSQDRSTEAFFGQGTRLTVV.

The rearrangement joins TRBV3-1 (or the pseudogene TRBV3-2) to TRBJ2-3, with D possibly being TRBD2 (5 bases). This CDR3 spans 16 amino acids. Germline V gives CDR1 LGHDT, CDR2 YNNKEL (reference sequence). With 4 bases removed from V and 8 bases from J, the gap between germline ends came to 22 bases. The CDR3 reads CASSPGGLRGSSTQYF. DNA of the CDR3: TGTGCCAGCAGCCCAGGTGGGCTGAGAGGGTCGAGTACGCAGTATTTT.

J is TRBJ2-7 and V is TRBV27, with TRBD1 identical over 7 bases. The trim removed 3 bases at V and 5 bases at J, leaving 10 bases unmatched. CDR1 and CDR2 from the germline V gene are MNHEY and SMNVEV (reference sequence). This CDR3 is 15 amino acids long. The CDR3 protein is CASSFSGDRENEQYF. CDR3 DNA sequence: TGTGCCAGCAGTTTCTCCGGCGACAGGGAAAACGAGCAGTACTTC.

This clone showed up just once. The V and J genes are TRBV19 and TRBJ1-1; no clear D gene. The V gene lost 6 bases and the J gene lost 1 base, with 3 bases spanning the gap. Germline V gene data show CDR1 as LNHDA and CDR2 as SQIVND (reference sequence). The CDR3 totals 11 residues. CDR3 region: CASSRNTEAFF. In DNA, the CDR3 is TGTGCCAGTAGCAGGAACACTGAAGCTTTCTTT. Full variable domain (remainder filled in from reference TRBV19 and TRBJ1-1): DGGITQSPKYLFRKEGQNVTLSCEQNLNHDAMYWYRQDPGQGLRLIYYSQIVNDFQKGDIAEGYSVSREKKESFPLTVTSAQKNPTAFYLCASSRNTEAFFGQGTRLTVV.

The V gene is TRBV24-1, the J gene TRBJ2-2, with D possibly being TRBD1 (5 bases). V dropped 1 base and J dropped 1 base, with 9 bases sitting between them. CDR1 is KGHDR, CDR2 SFDVKD, per germline. This CDR3 contains 16 residues. CDR3 region: CATSDFGQGNTGELFF. The CDR3 DNA sequence: TGTGCCACCAGTGATTTTGGGCAGGGGAACACCGGGGAGCTGTTTTTT.

This clone was picked up one time. The CDR3 nucleotides are TGTGCCAGCATCCACAGGGCAACTGGAAACACCATATATTTT. Its translation is CASIHRATGNTIYF. This chain joins TRBV6-5 and TRBJ1-3; a possible D gene is TRBD1 (6 bases). Trimming stripped 7 bases from V and 2 bases from J, with 12 bases between. Germline CDR1 and CDR2: MNHEY and SVGAGI. The CDR3 is 14 residues long.

V is TRBV6-6 and J is TRBJ1-1; 8 nucleotides align to TRBD1. The germline gives CDR1 MNHNY, CDR2 SVGAGI (reference sequence). This CDR3 region has 13 residues. V lost 9 bases, J lost 2 bases, and 5 bases stayed unmatched. The CDR3 bases are TGTGCCAGTTCGGACAGGGACAACACTGAAGCTTTCTTT. It translates to CASSDRDNTEAFF.

This rearrangement joins TRBV12-3 or TRBV12-4 to TRBJ1-1; no definite D call. Trimming removed 4 bases from V and 5 bases from J, with 11 bases in between. There are 13 residues in the CDR3. The CDR3 reads CASSWAHGTEAFF. CDR3 nucleotide sequence: TGTGCCAGCAGTTGGGCCCATGGAACTGAAGCTTTCTTT.

This chain joins TRBV4-1 and TRBJ1-5; D possibly corresponds to TRBD1 (5 bases). The CDR3 loop spans 15 amino acids. The germline CDR1 and CDR2 sequences are MGHRA and YSYEKL. V dropped 2 bases and J dropped 6 bases, with 14 bases sitting between them. In DNA, the CDR3 is TGCGCCAGCAGCCAAAAGTCAGGGTTCCCTCAGCCCCAGCATTTT. This encodes CASSQKSGFPQPQHF.

This clone was seen more than once but under ten times. The chain carries TRBV30 and TRBJ1-1; D remains unclear. Germline V gives CDR1 GTSNPN, CDR2 SVGIG (reference sequence). The CDR3 consists of 15 residues. The germline V and J ends were trimmed by 4 bases and 1 base, with 16 bases remaining between them. DNA for the CDR3: TGTGCCTGGAACTATAGGCCTCCGAGGAACACTGAAGCTTTCTTT. Translated: CAWNYRPPRNTEAFF. The full variable domain, in which reference TRBV30 and TRBJ1-1 provide the parts outside the CDR3, is SQTIHQWPATLVQPVGSPLSLECTVEGTSNPNLYWYRQAAGRGLQLLFYSVGIGQISSEVPQNLSASRPQDRQFILSSKKLLLSDSGFYLCAWNYRPPRNTEAFFGQGTRLTVV.

This chain uses TRBV18 with TRBJ1-1; TRBD1 might be the D (6 bases). Trimming took off 7 bases at V and 3 bases at J, with 18 bases between the two ends. The germline CDR1 and CDR2 sequences are KGHSH and LQKENI. This CDR3 is 15 amino acids long. Here the CDR3 DNA reads TGTGCCAGCTGCCCTTTGGGGGCAGTGGACACTGAAGCTTTCTTT. Encoded protein: CASCPLGAVDTEAFF.

The chain combines TRBV24-1 with TRBJ1-5; TRBD1 might be the D (5 bases). This CDR3 contains 14 residues. The ends were cut back, 6 bases at V and 0 bases at J, with 8 bases in the middle. CDR1 is KGHDR and CDR2 is SFDVKD in the germline V gene. The CDR3 DNA follows: TGTGCCACCAGTCGACAGAATAGCAATCAGCCCCAGCATTTT. This encodes CATSRQNSNQPQHF.

V is TRBV7-3 and J is TRBJ2-2, with a weak D call TRBD2 (6 bases). With 3 bases removed from V and 3 bases from J, the gap between germline ends came to 17 bases. Germline CDR1 SGHTA, CDR2 FQGTGA. The CDR3 consists of 17 residues. CDR3: CASSLPGRPGDTGELFF. DNA for the CDR3: TGTGCCAGCAGCTTGCCGGGACGCCCGGGGGACACCGGGGAGCTGTTTTTT.

This clone was seen once. V and J are TRBV25-1 and TRBJ1-5, with 9 bases matching TRBD1. Germline V gene sequence: CDR1 MGHDK, CDR2 SYGVNS. V shed 8 bases and J 3 bases; nucleotides not matched to a gene: 5. There are 14 residues in the CDR3. CDR3 amino acids: CASAGTGYNQPQHF. The CDR3 nucleotides read TGTGCCAGCGCCGGGACAGGGTACAATCAGCCCCAGCATTTT.

This chain connects TRBV28 to TRBJ1-1; D is unclear. The germline CDR1 and CDR2 sequences are MDHEN and SYDVKM. The CDR3 spans 11 residues. V lost 3 bases to trimming and J lost 9 bases, with 8 bases between them. This chain's CDR3 is CASSFGEQAFF. The DNA of the CDR3 is TGTGCCAGCAGTTTTGGAGAACAAGCTTTCTTT.

The chain links TRBV29-1 to TRBJ1-6; D is unclear. The CDR3 runs 13 residues. Looked up from germline, CDR1 is SQVTM and CDR2 is ANQGSEA. The CDR3 DNA sequence: TGCGCCGGGGTGGGCGTTCCGGGGTCACCCCTCCACTTT. Its protein product is CAGVGVPGSPLHF.

The chain links TRBV19 to TRBJ1-3; D is unresolved. In germline, CDR1 is LNHDA, CDR2 SQIVND (reference sequence). The CDR3 consists of 14 residues. The germline V and J ends were trimmed by 6 bases and 2 bases, with 11 bases remaining between them. The CDR3 DNA reads TGTGCCAGTAGGCCCACTTACGCTGGAAACACCATATATTTT. Translating gives CASRPTYAGNTIYF.

The chain carries TRBV10-3 and TRBJ1-1, with D tentatively TRBD1 (5 bases). Deletions cut 6 bases from V and 1 base from J, with 6 bases between. This CDR3 region has 12 residues. Germline V gene sequence: CDR1 ENHRY, CDR2 SYGVKD. In nucleotides, the CDR3 is TGTGCCATCAGAGGACAGAACACTGAAGCTTTCTTT. Encoded protein: CAIRGQNTEAFF.

The rearrangement uses TRBV7-4 and TRBJ1-5; weak D call: TRBD1 (6 bases). CDR1 SGHVT and CDR2 SQSDAQ come from the germline V gene. V was cut by 5 bases and J by 1 base, with 21 bases left in between. The CDR3 is 18 residues long. CDR3 in DNA: TGTGCCAGCAGCCCCATACAGGGTAACGGGAGGAGCAATCAGCCCCAGCATTTT. This translates into CASSPIQGNGRSNQPQHF.

The rearrangement uses TRBV6-5 and TRBJ1-6; D is perhaps TRBD1 (6 bases). This CDR3 is built from 16 residues. Germline loops: CDR1 MNHEY, CDR2 SVGAGI. The ends were cut back, 0 bases at V and 4 bases at J, with 10 bases in the middle. CDR3 amino acids: CASSYSLQGYNSPLHF. In DNA, the CDR3 is TGTGCCAGCAGTTACTCCCTTCAGGGGTATAATTCACCCCTCCACTTT.